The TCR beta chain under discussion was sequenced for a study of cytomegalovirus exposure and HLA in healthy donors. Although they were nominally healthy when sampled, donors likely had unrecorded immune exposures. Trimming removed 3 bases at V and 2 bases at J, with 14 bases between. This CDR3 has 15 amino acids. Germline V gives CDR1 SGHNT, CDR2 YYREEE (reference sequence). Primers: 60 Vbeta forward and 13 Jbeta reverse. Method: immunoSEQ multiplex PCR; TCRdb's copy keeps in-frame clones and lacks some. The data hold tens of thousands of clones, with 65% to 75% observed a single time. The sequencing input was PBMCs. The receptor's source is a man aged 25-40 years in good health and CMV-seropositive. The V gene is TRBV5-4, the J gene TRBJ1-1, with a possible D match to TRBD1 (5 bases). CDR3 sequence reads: CASSSGGVYNTEAFF. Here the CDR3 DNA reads TGTGCCAGCAGCTCTGGAGGGGTATACAACACTGAAGCTTTCTTT.